These T cell receptor beta chains were read from a single sample in a study of cytomegalovirus exposure and HLA in healthy donors. Repertoires were generated with immunoSEQ multiplex PCR, while TCRdb's copy carries only in-frame clones and drops some. Seen here are about 140,000 clones, 70% to 90% observed once, and the top ten hold around 10%. Specimen: PBMCs. These receptors all stem from a man in his late teens or twenties in good health and CMV-seropositive. Both conserved end residues are part of each CDR3. D genes are given only for firm matches. Not every row has a clone size; where given, it reads once, few, many or a size class.

abundance: many
d_gene: -
j_gene: TRBJ1-2
len: 15
v_gene: TRBV21-1
CDR3nt: TGTGCCAGCAGCTTCCAAGGTCAGGGGGCTTATGGCTACACCTTC
CDR3aa: CASSFQGQGAYGYTF

abundance: -
d_gene: -
j_gene: TRBJ2-5
len: 18
v_gene: TRBV12-2
CDR3nt: TGTGCAAGTCGCTTATCCCCCCTTACTAGCGGGAGGGGAGAGACCCAGTACTTC
CDR3aa: CASRLSPLTSGRGETQYF

abundance: -
d_gene: TRBD2
j_gene: TRBJ2-5
len: 15
v_gene: TRBV6-6
CDR3nt: TGTGCCAGCAGTTACTCCCCGCTAGCGGAAGAGACCCAGTACTTC
CDR3aa: CASSYSPLAEETQYF

abundance: -
d_gene: -
j_gene: TRBJ1-1
len: 15
v_gene: TRBV29-1
CDR3nt: TGCAGCGTTGAAGTGAAACCAGGGAAAGGGGGTGAAGCTTTCTTT
CDR3aa: CSVEVKPGKGGEAFF

abundance: -
d_gene: TRBD2
j_gene: TRBJ2-4
len: 19
v_gene: TRBV9
CDR3nt: TGTGCCAGCAGCGTAGGAGGACTAGCGGGAGTAATCGCCAAAAACATTCAGTACTTC
CDR3aa: CASSVGGLAGVIAKNIQYF

abundance: -
d_gene: -
j_gene: TRBJ1-2
len: 14
v_gene: TRBV28
CDR3nt: TGTGCCAGCGCTTCCCCGGGGTGGGGATATGGCTACACCTTC
CDR3aa: CASASPGWGYGYTF

abundance: -
d_gene: TRBD2
j_gene: TRBJ2-5
len: 15
v_gene: TRBV7-6
CDR3nt: TGTGCCAGCAGCTTTAGCGGGGGGGCCTTAGAGACCCAGTACTTC
CDR3aa: CASSFSGGALETQYF

abundance: -
d_gene: TRBD1
j_gene: TRBJ2-5
len: 16
v_gene: TRBV10-3
CDR3nt: TGTGCCATCAGTGATGTTGGACAGGGGGCTAAGGAGACCCAGTACTTC
CDR3aa: CAISDVGQGAKETQYF

abundance: once
d_gene: TRBD1
j_gene: TRBJ1-1
len: 12
v_gene: TRBV5-1
CDR3nt: TGCGCCAGCCGAACAGGGGACACTGAAGCTTTCTTT
CDR3aa: CASRTGDTEAFF

abundance: once
d_gene: -
j_gene: TRBJ1-2
len: 15
v_gene: TRBV30
CDR3nt: TGTGCCTGGACAAGGGAGTTTCGGGTTAACTATGGCTACACCTTC
CDR3aa: CAWTREFRVNYGYTF

abundance: -
d_gene: -
j_gene: TRBJ2-7
len: 13
v_gene: TRBV2
CDR3nt: TGTGCCAGCAGTGGTTCGAAGGGAGGCGAGCAGTACTTC
CDR3aa: CASSGSKGGEQYF

abundance: -
d_gene: -
j_gene: TRBJ2-6
len: 15
v_gene: TRBV5-1
CDR3nt: TGCGCCAGCAGCTTGTCGAGTCCTGGGGCCAACGTCCTGACTTTC
CDR3aa: CASSLSSPGANVLTF

abundance: -
d_gene: -
j_gene: TRBJ2-7
len: 14
v_gene: TRBV5-1
CDR3nt: TGCGCCAGCAGCTTGATAGGGGGAAACTACGAGCAGTACTTC
CDR3aa: CASSLIGGNYEQYF

abundance: -
d_gene: -
j_gene: TRBJ1-6
len: 13
v_gene: TRBV30
CDR3nt: TGTGCCTGGAGGCCACAGGGTAATTCACCCCTCCACTTT
CDR3aa: CAWRPQGNSPLHF

abundance: -
d_gene: TRBD1
j_gene: TRBJ2-5
len: 13
v_gene: TRBV5-1
CDR3nt: TGCGCCAGCAGAGACAGGGCCCAAGAGACCCAGTACTTC
CDR3aa: CASRDRAQETQYF

abundance: -
d_gene: TRBD1
j_gene: TRBJ1-1
len: 15
v_gene: TRBV4-1
CDR3nt: TGCGCCAGCAGCCAAGAAGCGCCGGACAGGGGGGAAGCTTTCTTT
CDR3aa: CASSQEAPDRGEAFF

abundance: -
d_gene: TRBD2
j_gene: TRBJ2-5
len: 15
v_gene: TRBV5-1
CDR3nt: TGCGCCAGCAGGGACCCGGGACTAGCGGGGGAGACCCAGTACTTC
CDR3aa: CASRDPGLAGETQYF

abundance: -
d_gene: TRBD2
j_gene: TRBJ2-5
len: 14
v_gene: TRBV9
CDR3nt: TGTGCCAGCAGCGTATCGGGGGGGCGGGAGACCCAGTACTTC
CDR3aa: CASSVSGGRETQYF

abundance: -
d_gene: TRBD1
j_gene: TRBJ2-7
len: 14
v_gene: TRBV6-5
CDR3nt: TGTGCCAGCTCCTTGTTACAGGGGGCTGACGAGCAGTACTTC
CDR3aa: CASSLLQGADEQYF

abundance: once
d_gene: TRBD1
j_gene: TRBJ2-5
len: 16
v_gene: TRBV4-1
CDR3nt: TGCGCCAGCAGCCAAACCCAGGACAGGGGTTGGGTGACCCAGTACTTC
CDR3aa: CASSQTQDRGWVTQYF

abundance: -
d_gene: TRBD1
j_gene: TRBJ1-6
len: 15
v_gene: TRBV5-1
CDR3nt: TGCGCCAGCAGCCCCAGACAGGGGAGGAATTCACCCCTCCACTTT
CDR3aa: CASSPRQGRNSPLHF

abundance: -
d_gene: TRBD1
j_gene: TRBJ1-3
len: 14
v_gene: TRBV6-5
CDR3nt: TGTGCCAGCAAGTTTGACAGGGCCGGAAACACCATATATTTT
CDR3aa: CASKFDRAGNTIYF

abundance: -
d_gene: TRBD1
j_gene: TRBJ2-5
len: 14
v_gene: TRBV6-1
CDR3nt: TGTGCCAGCAATCAGGACAGGTTATCGGAGACCCAGTACTTC
CDR3aa: CASNQDRLSETQYF

abundance: -
d_gene: TRBD2
j_gene: TRBJ2-3
len: 17
v_gene: TRBV2
CDR3nt: TGTGCCAGCAGTGAATGGGCCTCGGGGGGACCTCAAGATACGCAGTATTTT
CDR3aa: CASSEWASGGPQDTQYF

abundance: -
d_gene: -
j_gene: TRBJ2-7
len: 15
v_gene: TRBV14
CDR3nt: TGTGCCAGCAGCCAAGGAGTGGGGGCGCGAAGCGAGCAGTACTTC
CDR3aa: CASSQGVGARSEQYF

abundance: once
d_gene: -
j_gene: TRBJ2-7
len: 15
v_gene: TRBV7-6
CDR3nt: TGTGCCAGCAGCCTAGGCGTCGGGACACTATACGAGCAGTACTTC
CDR3aa: CASSLGVGTLYEQYF

abundance: -
d_gene: TRBD2
j_gene: TRBJ2-7
len: 12
v_gene: TRBV5-1
CDR3nt: TGCGCCAGCAGGGGCGGGAGTAACGAGCAGTACTTC
CDR3aa: CASRGGSNEQYF

abundance: -
d_gene: -
j_gene: TRBJ2-5
len: 12
v_gene: TRBV28
CDR3nt: TGTGCCAGTGGGCCGACCCAAGAGACCCAGTACTTC
CDR3aa: CASGPTQETQYF

abundance: -
d_gene: TRBD1
j_gene: TRBJ1-2
len: 14
v_gene: TRBV19
CDR3nt: TGTGCCAGTAGTCTAGGACAGGGCGCGGGAGGCTACACCTTC
CDR3aa: CASSLGQGAGGYTF

abundance: -
d_gene: -
j_gene: TRBJ2-7
len: 11
v_gene: TRBV29-1
CDR3nt: TGCAGCGTTGACAGGGGATACGAGCAGTACTTC
CDR3aa: CSVDRGYEQYF

abundance: -
d_gene: -
j_gene: TRBJ2-2
len: 16
v_gene: TRBV27
CDR3nt: TGTGCCAGCAGATATCCAGGAGGGCCGGACACCGGGGAGCTGTTTTTT
CDR3aa: CASRYPGGPDTGELFF

abundance: -
d_gene: TRBD1
j_gene: TRBJ2-7
len: 13
v_gene: TRBV5-1
CDR3nt: TGCGCCAGCAGTGCGGACAGGGGGAGGGAGCAGTACTTC
CDR3aa: CASSADRGREQYF

abundance: once
d_gene: -
j_gene: TRBJ2-2
len: 16
v_gene: TRBV27
CDR3nt: TGTGCCAGCAGTTTATTTGGGGGGGCCTACACCGGGGAGCTGTTTTTT
CDR3aa: CASSLFGGAYTGELFF

abundance: -
d_gene: -
j_gene: TRBJ1-1
len: 13
v_gene: TRBV5-1
CDR3nt: TGCGCCAGCAGCTCACAGGGGAACACTGAAGCTTTCTTT
CDR3aa: CASSSQGNTEAFF

abundance: -
d_gene: -
j_gene: TRBJ1-2
len: 14
v_gene: TRBV30
CDR3nt: TGTGCCTGGAGTTCTCGTAGGCGGGTCCCCGACTACACCTTC
CDR3aa: CAWSSRRRVPDYTF

abundance: once
d_gene: -
j_gene: TRBJ1-4
len: 14
v_gene: TRBV5-1
CDR3nt: TGCGCCAGCAGCCTACAGGGTGCTAATGAAAAACTGTTTTTT
CDR3aa: CASSLQGANEKLFF

abundance: -
d_gene: -
j_gene: TRBJ2-7
len: 16
v_gene: TRBV15
CDR3nt: TGTGCCACCAGCAGAGTAAATGGGGCAGGGATCTACGAGCAGTACTTC
CDR3aa: CATSRVNGAGIYEQYF